The rows below give T cell receptor beta chains drawn from one sample of a study of T-cell memory formation after mild COVID-19. MiXCR was run by TCRdb on the 5' RACE reads, yielding one entry per CDR3 protein. This sample has about 470,000 distinct CDR3 sequences; roughly 18% occur once, and the top ten carry approximately 13%. Sequenced: PBMCs or a T cell subset sorted from them (not recorded which). Receptors originate from an adult woman who had mild COVID-19 (a few samples of this study predate the infection). Cell type and time point are not known. CDR3s include the opening cysteine and the closing phenylalanine or tryptophan. The D gene is left open where the match is weak. A clone size is listed for some rows: how often the clone was seen (once, few, many), or a class if it is expanded.

TRBV7-2	TRBD2	TRBJ2-1	-	CASSRLAGAINEQFF	TGTGCCAGCAGCCGACTAGCGGGAGCAATAAATGAGCAGTTCTTC
TRBV19	-	TRBJ2-1	-	CASSKYRVDEQFF	TGTGCCAGTAGTAAGTACAGGGTCGATGAGCAGTTCTTC
TRBV9	TRBD1	TRBJ1-2	-	CASSETPTGGSNYGYTF	TGTGCCAGCAGCGAGACTCCGACAGGGGGGTCTAACTATGGCTACACCTTC
TRBV5-1	-	TRBJ2-1	few	CASKWENEQFF	TGCGCCAGCAAATGGGAAAATGAGCAGTTCTTC
TRBV7-2	TRBD2	TRBJ2-7	few	CASSRPLAGLRKAQYF	TGTGCCAGCAGCCGTCCTTTAGCGGGTCTAAGAAAGGCGCAGTACTTC
TRBV6-5	TRBD2	TRBJ2-3	few	CASRDGGGPGDTQYF	TGTGCCAGCAGGGATGGGGGAGGGCCGGGAGATACGCAGTATTTT
TRBV27	TRBD2	TRBJ2-7	few	CASRISGQDRGGQYF	TGTGCCAGCAGGATATCGGGGCAGGACCGCGGGGGGCAGTACTTC
TRBV9	TRBD2	TRBJ2-7	-	CASSPEGGLGEQYF	TGTGCCAGCAGCCCCGAGGGGGGACTAGGCGAGCAGTACTTC
TRBV6-6	-	TRBJ2-3	-	CASRRSLVAERGTDTQYF	TGTGCCAGCAGGCGATCGCTTGTTGCCGAACGGGGGACAGATACGCAGTATTTT
TRBV13	TRBD1	TRBJ1-1	-	CASSRGQGAEAFF	TGTGCCAGCAGCCGGGGACAGGGGGCGGAAGCTTTCTTT
TRBV12-3/TRBV12-4	-	TRBJ2-3	-	CASSRPYDYTDTQYF	TGTGCCAGCAGCCGTCCATATGACTACACAGATACGCAGTATTTT
TRBV4-3	TRBD2	TRBJ2-1	few	CASSTRTSWRGNEQFF	TGCGCCAGCAGCACCCGGACTAGCTGGAGGGGTAATGAGCAGTTCTTC
TRBV3-1	-	TRBJ2-3	-	CASSQAGSRWTDTQYF	TGTGCCAGCAGCCAAGCCGGATCACGGTGGACAGATACGCAGTATTTT
TRBV27	TRBD1	TRBJ1-1	few	CASSPDSGGNTEAFF	TGTGCCAGCAGTCCCGACTCAGGGGGGAACACTGAAGCTTTCTTT
TRBV24-1	-	TRBJ2-3	-	CATSDPGTTSTDTQYF	TGTGCCACCAGTGATCCCGGGACAACTAGCACAGATACGCAGTATTTT
TRBV5-1	-	TRBJ2-2	-	CASSLAFSNTGELFF	TGCGCCAGCAGCTTAGCGTTTTCGAACACCGGGGAGCTGTTTTTT